This T cell receptor (beta chain) was documented in a study of cytomegalovirus exposure and HLA in healthy donors. The PCR contained 60 Vbeta and 13 Jbeta primers. Method: immunoSEQ multiplex PCR; TCRdb's copy keeps in-frame clones and lacks some. The data show tens of thousands of clones, 82% seen once. The V gene's germline CDR1 is SGDLS and CDR2 YYNGEE. Trimming shortened V by 3 bases and J by 1 base, and 10 bases separated the two germline ends. The CDR3 loop spans 14 amino acids. This clonotype was obtained from a man aged 50-59 years in good health and CMV-seronegative. The sequencing input was PBMCs. The V gene is TRBV9, the J gene TRBJ2-5; weak D call: TRBD2 (5 bases). The CDR3 protein is CASSDLRGQETQYF. The CDR3 DNA follows: TGTGCCAGCAGCGATTTACGGGGCCAAGAGACCCAGTACTTC.